Listed below are T cell receptor beta chains from one sample, sequenced in a study of CD8+CD57+ T cells in acquired aplastic anemia. TCRdb re-called the reads with MiXCR, one entry per CDR3 protein. The sample has around 130,000 distinct CDR3 sequences; 55% to 70% are singletons. Source material: sorted CD4+, CD8+, or CD8+CD57+ T cells (not recorded which) from PBMCs. The receptors shown here come from a human donor with aplastic anemia. The CDR3 runs from the conserved cysteine through the conserved F or W. A D gene is named only where the DNA matches it firmly. Where a row states a size, it is once, few, many or the class of an expanded clone; other rows omit it.

abundance	j_gene	v_gene	d_gene	CDR3aa	CDR3nt
many	TRBJ2-7	TRBV6-5	NA	CASSYQEDAYEQYF	TGTGCCAGCAGTTACCAAGAAGACGCCTACGAGCAGTACTTC
NA	TRBJ2-7	TRBV6-5	NA	CASSYDSLREQYF	TGTGCCAGCAGTTACGACAGTCTACGGGAGCAGTACTTC
many	TRBJ2-7	TRBV2	NA	CASRAPRIQYF	TGTGCCAGCAGGGCCCCAAGAATCCAGTACTTC
many	TRBJ2-3	TRBV28	TRBD1	CASSRDSWDTQYF	TGTGCCAGCAGCCGGGACAGCTGGGATACGCAGTATTTT
NA	TRBJ2-2	TRBV11-2	TRBD1	CASSSRQGRSTGELFF	TGTGCCAGCAGCTCGAGACAGGGACGAAGCACCGGGGAGCTGTTTTTT
many	TRBJ2-5	TRBV11-1	NA	CASSLLEGQETQYF	TGTGCCAGCAGCTTGTTAGAGGGCCAAGAGACCCAGTACTTC
NA	TRBJ2-2	TRBV15	NA	CATSRDWTTEGHTGELFF	TGTGCCACCAGCAGAGATTGGACTACCGAGGGGCACACCGGGGAGCTGTTTTTT
NA	TRBJ2-7	TRBV19	TRBD1	CASKLGTGDFYEQYF	TGTGCCAGTAAATTAGGGACAGGGGACTTCTACGAGCAGTACTTC
NA	TRBJ1-1	TRBV12-3/TRBV12-4	NA	CASSLSPGEAFF	TGTGCCAGCAGTTTAAGTCCGGGGGAAGCTTTCTTT
NA	TRBJ2-5	TRBV7-6	TRBD1	CASSLGSGGTQETQYF	TGTGCCAGCAGCCTAGGGTCAGGGGGCACCCAAGAGACCCAGTACTTC
many	TRBJ2-7	TRBV5-4	NA	CASSRGLSYEQYF	TGTGCCAGCAGTAGGGGCCTCTCCTACGAGCAGTACTTC
NA	TRBJ1-1	TRBV19	NA	CASSIGNGIEAFF	TGTGCCAGTAGTATAGGTAACGGGATTGAAGCTTTCTTT
many	TRBJ2-1	TRBV12-3/TRBV12-4	NA	CASSVQGGRKGEQFF	TGTGCCAGCAGTGTACAAGGGGGGCGGAAGGGTGAGCAGTTCTTC
few	TRBJ1-2	TRBV19	TRBD1	CASSMATGVVKNGYTF	TGTGCCAGTAGTATGGCTACAGGGGTCGTTAAGAATGGCTACACCTTC
once	TRBJ2-3	TRBV29-1	NA	CSVVLANVSTDTQYF	TGCAGCGTTGTACTAGCTAACGTTAGCACAGATACGCAGTATTTT
NA	TRBJ2-7	TRBV7-2	TRBD1	CASSPDRGISYEQYF	TGTGCCAGCAGCCCGGACAGGGGAATTAGCTACGAGCAGTACTTC
NA	TRBJ2-1	TRBV7-3	NA	CASSLSLDNEQFF	TGTGCCAGCAGCTTATCACTAGACAATGAGCAGTTCTTC
many	TRBJ2-7	TRBV7-9	TRBD2	CASSGLAGGLYEQYF	TGTGCCAGCAGTGGACTAGCGGGAGGACTCTACGAGCAGTACTTC
NA	TRBJ2-7	TRBV5-1	NA	CASSSWTVSSYEQYF	TGCGCCAGCAGCTCGTGGACGGTGAGCTCCTACGAGCAGTACTTC
NA	TRBJ2-7	TRBV11-1	TRBD1	CASSFPEGQVSSYEQYF	TGTGCCAGCAGCTTCCCCGAGGGACAGGTGAGCTCCTACGAGCAGTACTTC
NA	TRBJ1-5	TRBV5-8	NA	CASRPRGDGNQPQHF	TGTGCCAGCAGGCCCCGGGGGGACGGCAATCAGCCCCAGCATTTT
NA	TRBJ2-2	TRBV9	NA	CASSVGLRDTGELFF	TGTGCCAGCAGCGTAGGACTCAGGGACACCGGGGAGCTGTTTTTT
few	TRBJ2-3	TRBV3-1	TRBD2	CASSLLAGDSDTQYF	TGTGCCAGCAGCCTTCTAGCGGGAGACTCAGATACGCAGTATTTT
many	TRBJ2-2	TRBV11-3	TRBD1	CASSSGTASGELFF	TGTGCCAGCAGTTCAGGGACAGCCTCCGGGGAGCTGTTTTTT
few	TRBJ2-7	TRBV7-8	NA	CASSLAYREQYF	TGTGCCAGCAGCTTAGCCTATCGGGAGCAGTACTTC
NA	TRBJ1-2	TRBV10-3	NA	CAIRGVGDYGYTF	TGTGCCATCCGTGGGGTGGGGGACTATGGCTACACCTTC
many	TRBJ2-7	TRBV7-6	NA	CASSLELGDSYEQYF	TGTGCCAGCAGCTTAGAATTGGGGGATTCCTACGAGCAGTACTTC
NA	TRBJ2-1	TRBV10-3	TRBD2	CASAGGAEQFF	TGTGCCTCTGCGGGAGGGGCTGAGCAGTTCTTC
NA	TRBJ1-2	TRBV12-3/TRBV12-4	TRBD1	CASSPGTEEIYGYTF	TGTGCCAGCAGTCCGGGGACAGAAGAGATATATGGCTACACCTTC
many	TRBJ2-1	TRBV5-4	NA	CASSLVGDGNEQFF	TGTGCCAGCAGCTTAGTAGGGGACGGCAATGAGCAGTTCTTC
many	TRBJ2-7	TRBV27	NA	CASSRRDWGYEQYF	TGTGCCAGCAGTCGCCGGGACTGGGGCTACGAGCAGTACTTC
NA	TRBJ2-3	TRBV7-2	NA	CASSLGSGADTDTQYF	TGTGCCAGCAGCTTAGGCTCCGGGGCTGACACAGATACGCAGTATTTT
NA	TRBJ1-2	TRBV5-4	TRBD1	CASSSGQGGESVLYTF	TGTGCCAGCAGCTCCGGACAGGGTGGGGAGTCCGTTCTCTACACCTTC
NA	TRBJ2-5	TRBV20-1	NA	CSAHREETQYF	TGCAGTGCTCACAGGGAGGAGACCCAGTACTTC
NA	TRBJ1-6	TRBV7-2	NA	CASSLDGNSPLHF	TGTGCCAGCAGCTTAGATGGGAACTCACCCCTCCACTTT
NA	TRBJ1-5	TRBV19	NA	CASSIGVIPNQPQHF	TGTGCCAGTAGCATCGGGGTTATCCCTAATCAGCCCCAGCATTTT
many	TRBJ1-4	TRBV7-2	TRBD1	CASSLTGSDEKLFF	TGTGCCAGCAGCTTGACAGGGTCGGATGAAAAACTGTTTTTT
NA	TRBJ2-2	TRBV15	NA	CATSRTDRLNTGELFF	TGTGCCACCAGCAGGACGGACAGATTGAACACCGGGGAGCTGTTTTTT
NA	TRBJ1-1	TRBV7-2	NA	CASSYSLRRNTEAFF	TGTGCCAGCAGCTACTCTTTGAGAAGGAACACTGAAGCTTTCTTT
NA	TRBJ1-5	TRBV20-1	TRBD1	CSAHRGRSSYEHF	TGCAGTGCTCACAGGGGCCGAAGCTCCTACGAGCATTTT
NA	TRBJ1-1	TRBV7-2	NA	CASSLPGTPGAFF	TGTGCCAGCAGCTTGCCGGGGACGCCAGGGGCTTTCTTT
few	TRBJ1-1	TRBV29-1	TRBD1	CSLRDRGMNTEAFF	TGCAGCCTCCGGGACAGGGGAATGAACACTGAAGCTTTCTTT
many	TRBJ1-1	TRBV27	NA	CASSPARGRPSEAFF	TGTGCCAGCAGTCCCGCCCGAGGGAGGCCGTCTGAAGCTTTCTTT
NA	TRBJ2-7	TRBV4-1	TRBD2	CASSRESGTSGPSSYEQYF	TGCGCCAGCAGCCGGGAGAGCGGGACTAGCGGGCCTAGCTCCTACGAGCAGTACTTC
many	TRBJ2-3	TRBV5-6	NA	CASSLTATDTQYF	TGTGCCAGCAGCTTAACGGCCACAGATACGCAGTATTTT
NA	TRBJ1-2	TRBV15	NA	CATSREEGGYGYTF	TGTGCCACCAGCAGGGAGGAGGGGGGGTATGGCTACACCTTC
once	TRBJ2-7	TRBV19	TRBD2	CASSISGRYEQYF	TGTGCCAGTAGTATCTCCGGGAGGTACGAGCAGTACTTC
NA	TRBJ2-3	TRBV7-6	NA	CASSFAVGTDTQYF	TGTGCCAGCAGCTTCGCGGTAGGGACAGATACGCAGTATTTT
NA	TRBJ1-2	TRBV30	NA	CAWGTVQRVYGYTF	TGTGCCTGGGGAACGGTACAGAGGGTATATGGCTACACCTTC
NA	TRBJ2-7	TRBV19	TRBD1	CASSGTGGAEQYF	TGTGCCAGTAGCGGGACAGGGGGCGCCGAGCAGTACTTC
NA	TRBJ2-1	TRBV19	NA	CASSSGQSSYNEQFF	TGTGCCAGTAGTTCCGGACAGAGCTCCTACAATGAGCAGTTCTTC
few	TRBJ2-1	TRBV20-1	NA	CSASTSGREQFF	TGCAGCGCTAGTACAAGCGGTCGAGAGCAGTTCTTC
few	TRBJ1-1	TRBV10-3	NA	CAISEGRYEQTFF	TGTGCCATCAGTGAGGGACGTTACGAGCAAACTTTCTTT
NA	TRBJ2-1	TRBV24-1	TRBD2	CATVAGGRSINEQFF	TGTGCCACCGTAGCGGGGGGGCGATCTATCAATGAGCAGTTCTTC
NA	TRBJ2-5	TRBV27	NA	CASSYQGKTQYF	TGTGCCAGCAGTTACCAGGGGAAGACCCAGTACTTC